This TCR beta chain was identified in a study of beta chain features in type 1 diabetes. CDR3 length equals 18 residues. Germline V CDR1 and CDR2: SGHNT, YYREEE (reference sequence). The V and J ends lost 4 bases and 4 bases, in that order; junction bases with no gene match: 14. Study-wide findings and caveats: Within each of all four CD4+ subsets, Type 1 diabetes patients had TCRB CDR3s that were moderately but significantly shorter.

For this clone: Its specificity is not known.

As every portion of the isolated RNA was reverse transcribed, the sequencing read expressed TCRB transcripts. The assay was immunoSEQ multiplex PCR, and TCRdb's table has in-frame clones only and misses some. The data show more than 300,000 clones, around 8.5% seen once. The sequence was collected from a man aged 25-40 years with type 1 diabetes. V usage is TRBV5-4 and J usage is TRBJ1-2, with 12 bases lining up with TRBD1. Sample: central memory CD4+ T cells from blood. CDR3 bases: TGTGCCAGCAGCCCGGGGACAGGGGGCGGACTTGGGTCCTATGGCTACACCTTC. This codes for CASSPGTGGGLGSYGYTF.